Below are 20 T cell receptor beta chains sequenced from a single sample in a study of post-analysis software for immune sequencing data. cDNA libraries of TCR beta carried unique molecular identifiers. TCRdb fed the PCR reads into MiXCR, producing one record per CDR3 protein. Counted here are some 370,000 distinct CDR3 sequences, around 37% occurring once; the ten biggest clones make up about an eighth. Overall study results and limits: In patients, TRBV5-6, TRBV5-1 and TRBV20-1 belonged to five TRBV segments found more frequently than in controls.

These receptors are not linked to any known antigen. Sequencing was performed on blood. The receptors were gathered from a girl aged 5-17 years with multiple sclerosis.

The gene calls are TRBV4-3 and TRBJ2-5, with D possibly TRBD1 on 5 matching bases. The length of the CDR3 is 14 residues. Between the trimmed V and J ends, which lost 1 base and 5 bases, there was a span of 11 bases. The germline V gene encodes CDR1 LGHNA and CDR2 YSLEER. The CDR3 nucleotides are TGCGCCAGCAGCCAAGCGTTAGGGGTGGAGACCCAGTACTTC. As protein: CASSQALGVETQYF.

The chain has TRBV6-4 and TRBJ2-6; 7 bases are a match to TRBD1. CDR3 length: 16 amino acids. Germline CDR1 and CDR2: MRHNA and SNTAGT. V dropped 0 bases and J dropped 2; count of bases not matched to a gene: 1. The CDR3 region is CASSDSGGAGANVLTF. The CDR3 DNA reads TGTGCCAGCAGTGACTCAGGGGGCGCTGGGGCCAACGTCCTGACTTTC.

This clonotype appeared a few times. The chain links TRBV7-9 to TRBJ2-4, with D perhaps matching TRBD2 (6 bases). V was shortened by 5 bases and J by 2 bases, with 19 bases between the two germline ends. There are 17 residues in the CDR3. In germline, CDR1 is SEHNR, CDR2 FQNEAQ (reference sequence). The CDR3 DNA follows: TGTGCCAGCAGCCCGGGCGGGGTCCTTTTGACCAAAAACATTCAGTACTTC. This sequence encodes CASSPGGVLLTKNIQYF.

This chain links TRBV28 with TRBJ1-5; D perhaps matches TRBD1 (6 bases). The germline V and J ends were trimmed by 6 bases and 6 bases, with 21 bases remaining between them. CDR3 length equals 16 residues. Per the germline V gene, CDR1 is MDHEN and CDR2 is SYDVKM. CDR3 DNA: TGTGCCAGCAGCCGAGGGGGACTCGGGTTCACTCAGCCCCAGCATTTT. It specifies CASSRGGLGFTQPQHF.

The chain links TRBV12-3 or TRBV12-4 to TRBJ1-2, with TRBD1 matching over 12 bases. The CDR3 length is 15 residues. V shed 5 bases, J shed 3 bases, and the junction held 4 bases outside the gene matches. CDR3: CASSPGTGGHYGYTF. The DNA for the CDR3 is TGTGCCAGCAGTCCCGGGACAGGGGGCCACTATGGCTACACCTTC.

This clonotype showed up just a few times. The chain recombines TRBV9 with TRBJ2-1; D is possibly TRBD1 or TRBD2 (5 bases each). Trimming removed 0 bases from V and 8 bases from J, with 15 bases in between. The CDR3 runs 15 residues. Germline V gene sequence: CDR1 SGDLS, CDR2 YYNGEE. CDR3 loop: CASSVASDGTYEQFF. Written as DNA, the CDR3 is TGTGCCAGCAGCGTAGCTTCCGACGGGACGTATGAGCAGTTCTTC.

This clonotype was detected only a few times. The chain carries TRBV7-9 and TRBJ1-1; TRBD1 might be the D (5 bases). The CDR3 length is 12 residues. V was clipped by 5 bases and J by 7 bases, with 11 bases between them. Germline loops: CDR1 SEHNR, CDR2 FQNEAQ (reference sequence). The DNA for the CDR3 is TGTGCCAGCAGCCCCAATAGGGGTGAAGCTTTCTTT. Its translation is CASSPNRGEAFF. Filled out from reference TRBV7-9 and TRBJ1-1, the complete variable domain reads DTGVSQNPRHKITKRGQNVTFRCDPISEHNRLYWYRQTLGQGPEFLTYFQNEAQLEKSRLLSDRFSAERPKGSFSTLEIQRTEQGDSAMYLCASSPNRGEAFFGQGTRLTVV.

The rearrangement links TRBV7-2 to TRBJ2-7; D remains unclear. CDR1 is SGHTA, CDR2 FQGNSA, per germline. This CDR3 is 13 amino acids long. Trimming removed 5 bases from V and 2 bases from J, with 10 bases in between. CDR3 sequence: CASSGSLTYEQYF. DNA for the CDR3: TGTGCCAGCAGCGGTTCTCTGACCTACGAGCAGTACTTC.

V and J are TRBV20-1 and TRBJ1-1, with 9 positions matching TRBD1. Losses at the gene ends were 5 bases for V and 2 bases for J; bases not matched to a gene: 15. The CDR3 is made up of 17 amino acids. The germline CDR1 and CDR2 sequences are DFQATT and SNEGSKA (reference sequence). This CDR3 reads CSAPSPGTGWVNTEAFF. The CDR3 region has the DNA TGCAGTGCTCCCAGCCCCGGGACAGGGTGGGTTAACACTGAAGCTTTCTTT.

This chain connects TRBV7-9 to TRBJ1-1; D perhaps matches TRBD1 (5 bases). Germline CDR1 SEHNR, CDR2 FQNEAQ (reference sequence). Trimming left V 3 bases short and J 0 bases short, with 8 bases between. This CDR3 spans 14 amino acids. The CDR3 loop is CASSFQDMNTEAFF. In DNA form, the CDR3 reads TGTGCCAGCAGCTTTCAGGACATGAACACTGAAGCTTTCTTT.

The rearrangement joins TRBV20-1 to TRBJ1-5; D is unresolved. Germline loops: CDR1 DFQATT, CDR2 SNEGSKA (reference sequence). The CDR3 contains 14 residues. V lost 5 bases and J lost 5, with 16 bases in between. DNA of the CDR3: TGCAGTGCTGCTTTAAGGTCACCCGATCAGCCCCAGCATTTT. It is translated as CSAALRSPDQPQHF.

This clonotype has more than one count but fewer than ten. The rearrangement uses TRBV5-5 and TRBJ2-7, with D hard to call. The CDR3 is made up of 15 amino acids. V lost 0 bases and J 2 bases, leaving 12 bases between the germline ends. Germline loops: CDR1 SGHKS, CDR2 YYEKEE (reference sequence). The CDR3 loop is CASSLAATMAYEQYF. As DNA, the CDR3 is TGTGCCAGCAGCTTGGCGGCGACAATGGCCTACGAGCAGTACTTC.

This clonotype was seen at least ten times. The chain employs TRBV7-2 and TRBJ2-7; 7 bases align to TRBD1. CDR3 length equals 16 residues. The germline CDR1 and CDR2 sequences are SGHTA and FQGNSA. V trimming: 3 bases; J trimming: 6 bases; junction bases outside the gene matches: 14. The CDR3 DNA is TGTGCCAGCAGCTTGCTAGGGGGCGATCGTACGGGCGAGCAGTACTTC. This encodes CASSLLGGDRTGEQYF.

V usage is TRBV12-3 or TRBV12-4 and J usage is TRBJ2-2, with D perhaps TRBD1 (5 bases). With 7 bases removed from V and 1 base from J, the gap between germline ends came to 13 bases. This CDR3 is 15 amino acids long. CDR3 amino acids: CASNRPGLNTGELFF. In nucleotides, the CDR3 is TGTGCCAGCAATAGGCCAGGGCTGAACACCGGGGAGCTGTTTTTT.

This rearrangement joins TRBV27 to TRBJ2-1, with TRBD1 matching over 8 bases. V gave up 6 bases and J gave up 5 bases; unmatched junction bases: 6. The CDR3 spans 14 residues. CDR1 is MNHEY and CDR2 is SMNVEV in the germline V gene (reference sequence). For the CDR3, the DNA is TGTGCCAGCAGCACCGGGACAGGAGACAATGAGCAGTTCTTC. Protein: CASSTGTGDNEQFF.

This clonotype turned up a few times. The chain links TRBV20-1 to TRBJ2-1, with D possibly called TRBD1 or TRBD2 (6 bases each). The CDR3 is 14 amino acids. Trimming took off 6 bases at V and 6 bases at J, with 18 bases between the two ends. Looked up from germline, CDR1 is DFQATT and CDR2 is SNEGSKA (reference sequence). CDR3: CSAPGAVYGNEQFF. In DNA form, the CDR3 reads TGCAGTGCCCCGGGGGCCGTTTACGGCAATGAGCAGTTCTTC.

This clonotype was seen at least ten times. This CDR3 reads CSVYTGTYEQYF. The CDR3 DNA reads TGCAGCGTATACACAGGGACCTACGAGCAGTACTTC. The chain is built from TRBV29-1 and TRBJ2-7; TRBD1 is a possible D gene (6 bases). The V and J ends lost 6 bases and 2 bases respectively, with 11 bases between them. The germline V gene encodes CDR1 SQVTM and CDR2 ANQGSEA. The CDR3 runs 12 residues.

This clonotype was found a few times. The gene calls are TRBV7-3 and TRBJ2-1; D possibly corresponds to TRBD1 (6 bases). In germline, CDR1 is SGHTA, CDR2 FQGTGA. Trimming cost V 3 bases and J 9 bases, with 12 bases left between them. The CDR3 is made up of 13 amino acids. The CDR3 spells CASSFTGMGEQFF. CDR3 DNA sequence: TGTGCCAGCAGCTTTACAGGGATGGGTGAGCAGTTCTTC.

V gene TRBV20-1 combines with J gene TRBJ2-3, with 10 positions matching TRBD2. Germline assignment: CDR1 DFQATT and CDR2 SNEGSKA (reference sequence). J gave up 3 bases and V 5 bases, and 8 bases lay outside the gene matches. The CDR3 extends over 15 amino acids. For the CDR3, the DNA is TGCAGTGCTGCAATTTCTAGCGGGAGAACAGATACGCAGTATTTT. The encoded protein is CSAAISSGRTDTQYF.

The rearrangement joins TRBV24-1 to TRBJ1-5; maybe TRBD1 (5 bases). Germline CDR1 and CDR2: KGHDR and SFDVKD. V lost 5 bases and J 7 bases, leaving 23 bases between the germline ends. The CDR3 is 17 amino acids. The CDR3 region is CATSVFSTYSGDQPQHF. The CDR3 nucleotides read TGTGCCACCAGTGTTTTTTCGACCTACTCGGGGGACCAGCCCCAGCATTTT.